This is a list of T cell receptor beta chains from one sample in a study of shared clonotypes between healthy human individuals. Clones were sequenced by immunoSEQ multiplex PCR, and TCRdb holds only the in-frame ones, with some missing. The sample holds 2 million to 2.5 million clones; 85% to 95% are singletons and the top ten take 0.13%. The sequencing input was naive CD4+ T cells sorted from blood. The origin of the receptors is a man aged 18 to 29 in good health. Each CDR3 is given with its conserved first and last residue. D genes are given only for firm matches. The size entry is marked missing in some rows and otherwise reads once, few, many or a size class.

d_gene: TRBD1
v_gene: TRBV6-5
abundance: NA
j_gene: TRBJ1-1
CDR3aa: CASRYDRVSTEAFF
CDR3nt: TGTGCCAGCAGGTATGACAGGGTTAGCACTGAAGCTTTCTTT

d_gene: NA
v_gene: TRBV28
abundance: once
j_gene: TRBJ1-1
CDR3aa: CASSQMTSTEAFF
CDR3nt: TGTGCCAGCAGCCAGATGACGAGCACTGAAGCTTTCTTT

d_gene: TRBD2
v_gene: TRBV5-4
abundance: NA
j_gene: TRBJ2-2
CDR3aa: CASSLAARGAGGELFF
CDR3nt: TGTGCCAGCAGCTTGGCCGCGCGGGGGGCAGGCGGGGAGCTGTTTTTT

d_gene: NA
v_gene: TRBV9
abundance: NA
j_gene: TRBJ2-1
CDR3aa: CASSVGRLAYNEQFF
CDR3nt: TGTGCCAGCAGCGTAGGTCGCCTAGCCTACAATGAGCAGTTCTTC

d_gene: TRBD1
v_gene: TRBV5-4
abundance: once
j_gene: TRBJ1-6
CDR3aa: CASSSGTGLLNSPLHF
CDR3nt: TGTGCCAGCAGCTCCGGGACAGGGCTCTTAAATTCACCCCTCCACTTT

d_gene: TRBD2
v_gene: TRBV10-3
abundance: NA
j_gene: TRBJ2-2
CDR3aa: CAISSASGNTGELFF
CDR3nt: TGTGCCATCAGTTCGGCTAGCGGGAACACCGGGGAGCTGTTTTTT

d_gene: NA
v_gene: TRBV28
abundance: once
j_gene: TRBJ1-5
CDR3aa: CASSLGRVGNQPQHF
CDR3nt: TGTGCCAGCAGTTTAGGTAGGGTGGGGAATCAGCCCCAGCATTTT

d_gene: TRBD2
v_gene: TRBV11-3
abundance: NA
j_gene: TRBJ2-1
CDR3aa: CASSFLASGVGEQFF
CDR3nt: TGTGCCAGCAGCTTTTTGGCTAGCGGGGTGGGTGAGCAGTTCTTC

d_gene: TRBD1
v_gene: TRBV6-6
abundance: NA
j_gene: TRBJ1-4
CDR3aa: CASSAGTGLGEKLFF
CDR3nt: TGTGCCAGCAGCGCGGGGACAGGGCTCGGGGAAAAACTGTTTTTT

d_gene: NA
v_gene: TRBV6-5
abundance: NA
j_gene: TRBJ1-2
CDR3aa: CASRKGGGYTF
CDR3nt: TGTGCCAGCAGAAAGGGTGGCGGCTACACCTTC

d_gene: NA
v_gene: TRBV30
abundance: NA
j_gene: TRBJ1-5
CDR3aa: CAWSVQQGQPQHF
CDR3nt: TGTGCCTGGAGTGTACAACAGGGTCAGCCCCAGCATTTT

d_gene: NA
v_gene: TRBV6-5
abundance: NA
j_gene: TRBJ1-2
CDR3aa: CASSYALTNYGYTF
CDR3nt: TGTGCCAGCAGTTACGCGCTTACTAACTATGGCTACACCTTC

d_gene: TRBD1
v_gene: TRBV19
abundance: NA
j_gene: TRBJ2-4
CDR3aa: CASSSGQLAKNIQYF
CDR3nt: TGTGCCAGTAGTTCGGGACAGCTAGCCAAAAACATTCAGTACTTC

d_gene: NA
v_gene: TRBV9
abundance: NA
j_gene: TRBJ2-5
CDR3aa: CASSVGPAGEETQYF
CDR3nt: TGTGCCAGCAGCGTAGGGCCGGCAGGGGAAGAGACCCAGTACTTC

d_gene: TRBD1
v_gene: TRBV19
abundance: NA
j_gene: TRBJ2-7
CDR3aa: CASSHQGVRIGEQYF
CDR3nt: TGTGCCAGTAGTCACCAGGGGGTAAGGATTGGCGAGCAGTACTTC

d_gene: NA
v_gene: TRBV30
abundance: NA
j_gene: TRBJ1-1
CDR3aa: CAWSPKGRGNTEAFF
CDR3nt: TGTGCCTGGAGTCCAAAGGGCAGGGGGAACACTGAAGCTTTCTTT

d_gene: NA
v_gene: TRBV28
abundance: NA
j_gene: TRBJ1-3
CDR3aa: CASSLYGNTIYF
CDR3nt: TGTGCCAGCAGTTTATATGGAAACACCATATATTTT

d_gene: TRBD2
v_gene: TRBV30
abundance: NA
j_gene: TRBJ2-1
CDR3aa: CAWRGGGTSLSYNEQFF
CDR3nt: TGTGCCTGGAGAGGCGGGGGGACCTCTCTATCCTACAATGAGCAGTTCTTC

d_gene: NA
v_gene: TRBV18
abundance: NA
j_gene: TRBJ2-7
CDR3aa: CASSHSPPEQYF
CDR3nt: TGTGCCAGCTCACACAGCCCCCCCGAGCAGTACTTC

d_gene: NA
v_gene: TRBV5-1
abundance: NA
j_gene: TRBJ2-3
CDR3aa: CASSLEWAQTDTQYF
CDR3nt: TGCGCCAGCAGCTTGGAGTGGGCGCAGACAGATACGCAGTATTTT

d_gene: TRBD1
v_gene: TRBV6-1
abundance: NA
j_gene: TRBJ2-7
CDR3aa: CASTGQGYEQYF
CDR3nt: TGTGCCAGCACGGGACAGGGCTACGAGCAGTACTTC

d_gene: TRBD2
v_gene: TRBV5-1
abundance: few
j_gene: TRBJ2-1
CDR3aa: CASSLTSGSNEQFF
CDR3nt: TGCGCCAGCAGCTTGACTAGCGGGAGTAATGAGCAGTTCTTC

d_gene: TRBD1
v_gene: TRBV4-3
abundance: NA
j_gene: TRBJ2-4
CDR3aa: CASSQEQGQGLHF
CDR3nt: TGCGCCAGCAGCCAAGAACAGGGACAGGGGCTACACTTC

d_gene: TRBD1
v_gene: TRBV5-4
abundance: once
j_gene: TRBJ2-1
CDR3aa: CASSRRDRGNEQFF
CDR3nt: TGTGCCAGCAGCCGACGGGACAGGGGCAATGAGCAGTTCTTC

d_gene: TRBD2
v_gene: TRBV11-2
abundance: NA
j_gene: TRBJ2-1
CDR3aa: CASRQLAGGYNEQFF
CDR3nt: TGTGCCAGCAGGCAACTAGCGGGGGGGTACAATGAGCAGTTCTTC

d_gene: NA
v_gene: TRBV28
abundance: NA
j_gene: TRBJ1-2
CDR3aa: CASSLDANYGYTF
CDR3nt: TGTGCCAGCAGTTTGGACGCTAACTATGGCTACACCTTC

d_gene: TRBD1
v_gene: TRBV5-4
abundance: NA
j_gene: TRBJ1-2
CDR3aa: CASSPRDRDFYGYTF
CDR3nt: TGTGCCAGCAGCCCCCGGGACAGAGATTTCTATGGCTACACCTTC

d_gene: NA
v_gene: TRBV18
abundance: NA
j_gene: TRBJ1-2
CDR3aa: CASSPGADTGVYGYTF
CDR3nt: TGTGCCAGCTCACCAGGTGCGGACACGGGTGTTTATGGCTACACCTTC

d_gene: TRBD1
v_gene: TRBV7-8
abundance: NA
j_gene: TRBJ1-5
CDR3aa: CASSLTGTGVQPQHF
CDR3nt: TGTGCCAGCAGCTTAACCGGGACAGGGGTTCAGCCCCAGCATTTT

d_gene: TRBD2
v_gene: TRBV7-2
abundance: NA
j_gene: TRBJ2-1
CDR3aa: CASSLTGTIYNEQFF
CDR3nt: TGTGCCAGCAGCTTAACCGGGACTATCTACAATGAGCAGTTCTTC

d_gene: NA
v_gene: TRBV5-1
abundance: once
j_gene: TRBJ2-7
CDR3aa: CASSLAGSYEQYF
CDR3nt: TGCGCCAGCAGCTTGGCAGGGTCATACGAGCAGTACTTC

d_gene: NA
v_gene: TRBV10-3
abundance: NA
j_gene: TRBJ1-4
CDR3aa: CAISRGATTNEKLFF
CDR3nt: TGTGCCATCTCGAGGGGGGCCACAACTAATGAAAAACTGTTTTTT

d_gene: NA
v_gene: TRBV6-4
abundance: once
j_gene: TRBJ2-5
CDR3aa: CASRGGGQETQYF
CDR3nt: TGTGCCAGCAGGGGGGGCGGGCAAGAGACCCAGTACTTC

d_gene: TRBD1
v_gene: TRBV29-1
abundance: once
j_gene: TRBJ2-2
CDR3aa: CSVEDQGAGLFF
CDR3nt: TGCAGCGTTGAAGATCAGGGGGCTGGGCTGTTTTTT

d_gene: NA
v_gene: TRBV5-6
abundance: NA
j_gene: TRBJ1-2
CDR3aa: CASSLALIEAPYGYTF
CDR3nt: TGTGCCAGCAGCTTGGCTTTAATCGAAGCCCCCTATGGCTACACCTTC

d_gene: NA
v_gene: TRBV6-1
abundance: NA
j_gene: TRBJ1-2
CDR3aa: CASSGGAYYYGYTF
CDR3nt: TGTGCCAGCAGCGGGGGGGCCTACTACTATGGCTACACCTTC

d_gene: NA
v_gene: TRBV5-8
abundance: NA
j_gene: TRBJ2-3
CDR3aa: CASSLVAGASTDTQYF
CDR3nt: TGTGCCAGCAGCTTGGTTGCGGGGGCAAGCACAGATACGCAGTATTTT

d_gene: NA
v_gene: TRBV5-1
abundance: NA
j_gene: TRBJ2-7
CDR3aa: CASSFDLRVSGEQYF
CDR3nt: TGCGCCAGCAGTTTCGACTTGAGGGTGTCGGGCGAGCAGTACTTC

d_gene: NA
v_gene: TRBV6-1
abundance: NA
j_gene: TRBJ2-3
CDR3aa: CASSPTGTSTDTQYF
CDR3nt: TGTGCCAGCAGTCCGACGGGAACTAGCACAGATACGCAGTATTTT

d_gene: TRBD1
v_gene: TRBV6-5
abundance: NA
j_gene: TRBJ2-7
CDR3aa: CASSYPRTGGSYEQYF
CDR3nt: TGTGCCAGCAGTTACCCAAGGACAGGGGGCTCCTACGAGCAGTACTTC

d_gene: NA
v_gene: TRBV7-2
abundance: NA
j_gene: TRBJ2-5
CDR3aa: CASSSGVQETQYF
CDR3nt: TGTGCCAGCAGCTCCGGCGTACAAGAGACCCAGTACTTC

d_gene: NA
v_gene: TRBV9
abundance: NA
j_gene: TRBJ2-7
CDR3aa: CASSVPYEQYF
CDR3nt: TGTGCCAGCAGCGTTCCCTACGAGCAGTACTTC

d_gene: NA
v_gene: TRBV28
abundance: NA
j_gene: TRBJ1-5
CDR3aa: CASRRPSNQPQHF
CDR3nt: TGTGCCAGCAGAAGACCTAGCAATCAGCCCCAGCATTTT

d_gene: NA
v_gene: TRBV7-8
abundance: NA
j_gene: TRBJ2-7
CDR3aa: CASSPAGQNYEQYF
CDR3nt: TGTGCCAGCAGCCCGGCGGGACAAAACTACGAGCAGTACTTC

d_gene: NA
v_gene: TRBV7-2
abundance: NA
j_gene: TRBJ2-5
CDR3aa: CASSSQGPSGETQYF
CDR3nt: TGTGCCAGCAGCTCTCAGGGCCCCTCGGGAGAGACCCAGTACTTC

d_gene: TRBD1
v_gene: TRBV10-1
abundance: NA
j_gene: TRBJ2-2
CDR3aa: CASSNYDRDGTGELFF
CDR3nt: TGCGCCAGCAGCAACTATGACAGGGATGGTACCGGGGAGCTGTTTTTT

d_gene: TRBD2
v_gene: TRBV7-2
abundance: NA
j_gene: TRBJ2-7
CDR3aa: CASSQGTSVVYEQYF
CDR3nt: TGTGCCAGCAGCCAGGGGACTAGCGTTGTCTACGAGCAGTACTTC

d_gene: TRBD2
v_gene: TRBV7-2
abundance: NA
j_gene: TRBJ2-3
CDR3aa: CASRRLAGADTQYF
CDR3nt: TGTGCCAGCAGGAGACTAGCGGGAGCAGATACGCAGTATTTT

d_gene: NA
v_gene: TRBV2
abundance: NA
j_gene: TRBJ2-5
CDR3aa: CASSGYSQETQYF
CDR3nt: TGTGCCAGCAGTGGGTACTCTCAAGAGACCCAGTACTTC

d_gene: TRBD2
v_gene: TRBV28
abundance: NA
j_gene: TRBJ2-5
CDR3aa: CASSLVNGGEETQYF
CDR3nt: TGTGCCAGCAGTTTAGTAAACGGGGGGGAAGAGACCCAGTACTTC

d_gene: NA
v_gene: TRBV10-2
abundance: NA
j_gene: TRBJ2-7
CDR3aa: CASSESQIGVEQYF
CDR3nt: TGCGCCAGCAGTGAGTCCCAGATAGGGGTCGAGCAGTACTTC

d_gene: TRBD1
v_gene: TRBV7-7
abundance: NA
j_gene: TRBJ2-5
CDR3aa: CASSLDRVGQETQYF
CDR3nt: TGTGCTAGCAGCCTGGACAGGGTCGGGCAAGAGACCCAGTACTTC

d_gene: NA
v_gene: TRBV25-1
abundance: NA
j_gene: TRBJ2-5
CDR3aa: CASSEYIGNSETQYF
CDR3nt: TGTGCCAGCAGTGAATATATAGGGAATTCGGAGACCCAGTACTTC

d_gene: TRBD2
v_gene: TRBV7-8
abundance: NA
j_gene: TRBJ2-7
CDR3aa: CASSRTSGSYEQYF
CDR3nt: TGTGCCAGCAGCAGGACTAGCGGTTCCTACGAGCAGTACTTC